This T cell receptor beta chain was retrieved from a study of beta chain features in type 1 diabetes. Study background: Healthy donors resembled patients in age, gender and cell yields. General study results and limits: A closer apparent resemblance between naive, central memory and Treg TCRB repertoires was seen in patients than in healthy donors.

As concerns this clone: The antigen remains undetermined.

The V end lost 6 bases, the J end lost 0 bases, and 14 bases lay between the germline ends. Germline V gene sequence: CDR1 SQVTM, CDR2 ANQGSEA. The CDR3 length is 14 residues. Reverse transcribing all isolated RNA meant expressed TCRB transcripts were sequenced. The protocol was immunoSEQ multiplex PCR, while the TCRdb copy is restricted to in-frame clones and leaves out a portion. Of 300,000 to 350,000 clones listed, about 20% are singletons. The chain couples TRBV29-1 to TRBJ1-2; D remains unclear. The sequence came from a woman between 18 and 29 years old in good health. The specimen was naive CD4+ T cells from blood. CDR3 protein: CSVPLSVANYGYTF. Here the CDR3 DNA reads TGCAGCGTCCCCTTGAGCGTCGCTAACTATGGCTACACCTTC.